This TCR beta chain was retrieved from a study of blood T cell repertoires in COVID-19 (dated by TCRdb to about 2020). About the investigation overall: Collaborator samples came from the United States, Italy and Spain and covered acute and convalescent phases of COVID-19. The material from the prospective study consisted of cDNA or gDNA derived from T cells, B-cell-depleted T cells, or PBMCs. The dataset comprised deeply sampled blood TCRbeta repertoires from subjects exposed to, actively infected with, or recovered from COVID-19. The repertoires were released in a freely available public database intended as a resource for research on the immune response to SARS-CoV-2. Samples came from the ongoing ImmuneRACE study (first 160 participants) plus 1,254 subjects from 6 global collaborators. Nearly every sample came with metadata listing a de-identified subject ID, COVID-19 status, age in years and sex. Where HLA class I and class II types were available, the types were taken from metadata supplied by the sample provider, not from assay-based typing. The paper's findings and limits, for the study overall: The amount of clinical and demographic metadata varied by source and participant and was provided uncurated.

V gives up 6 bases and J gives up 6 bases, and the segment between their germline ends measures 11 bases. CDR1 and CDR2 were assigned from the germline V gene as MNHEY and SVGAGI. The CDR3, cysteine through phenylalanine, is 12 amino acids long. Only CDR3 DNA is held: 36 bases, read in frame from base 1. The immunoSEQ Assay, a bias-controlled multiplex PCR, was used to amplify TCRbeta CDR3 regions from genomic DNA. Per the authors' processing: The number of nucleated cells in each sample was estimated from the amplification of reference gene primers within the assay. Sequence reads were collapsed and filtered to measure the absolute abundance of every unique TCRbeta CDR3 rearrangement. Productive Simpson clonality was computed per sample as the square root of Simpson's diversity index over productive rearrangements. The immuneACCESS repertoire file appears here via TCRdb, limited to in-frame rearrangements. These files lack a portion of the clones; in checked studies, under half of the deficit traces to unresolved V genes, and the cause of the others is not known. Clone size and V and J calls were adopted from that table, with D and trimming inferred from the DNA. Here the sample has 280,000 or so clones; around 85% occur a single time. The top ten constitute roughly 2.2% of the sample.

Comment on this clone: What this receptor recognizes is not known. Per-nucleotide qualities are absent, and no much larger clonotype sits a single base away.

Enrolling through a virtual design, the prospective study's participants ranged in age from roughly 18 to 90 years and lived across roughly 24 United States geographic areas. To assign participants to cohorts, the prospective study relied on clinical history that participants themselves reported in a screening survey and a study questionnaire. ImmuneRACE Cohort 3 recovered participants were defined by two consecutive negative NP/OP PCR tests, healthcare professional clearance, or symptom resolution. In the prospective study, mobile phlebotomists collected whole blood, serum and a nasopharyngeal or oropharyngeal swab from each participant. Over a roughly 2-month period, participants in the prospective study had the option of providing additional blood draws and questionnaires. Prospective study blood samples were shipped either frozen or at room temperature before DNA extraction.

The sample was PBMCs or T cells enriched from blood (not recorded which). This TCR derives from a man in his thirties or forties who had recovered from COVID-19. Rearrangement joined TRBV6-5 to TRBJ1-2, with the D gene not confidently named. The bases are TGTGCCAGCAGGTTCCGGGAAGATGGCTACACCTTC. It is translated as CASRFREDGYTF.